This T cell receptor (beta chain) was captured by sequencing in a study of T cell changes during pregnancy in multiple sclerosis. The protocol was immunoSEQ multiplex PCR, while the TCRdb copy is restricted to in-frame clones and leaves out a portion. The data show about 40,000 clones, 94% seen once. The CDR3 sequence is 13 residues long. With 6 bases removed from V and 2 bases from J, the gap between germline ends came to 11 bases. Germline CDR1 is SNHLY and CDR2 is FYNNEI. The chain links TRBV2 to TRBJ2-7, with a tentative D call TRBD1 (6 bases). The material sequenced was peripheral blood, taken in the third trimester of pregnancy. This clonotype was sampled from a female donor with multiple sclerosis, enrolled in a pregnancy study. This CDR3 reads CASRASGAYEQYF. In nucleotides, the CDR3 is TGTGCCAGCAGGGCGTCAGGGGCCTACGAGCAGTACTTC.